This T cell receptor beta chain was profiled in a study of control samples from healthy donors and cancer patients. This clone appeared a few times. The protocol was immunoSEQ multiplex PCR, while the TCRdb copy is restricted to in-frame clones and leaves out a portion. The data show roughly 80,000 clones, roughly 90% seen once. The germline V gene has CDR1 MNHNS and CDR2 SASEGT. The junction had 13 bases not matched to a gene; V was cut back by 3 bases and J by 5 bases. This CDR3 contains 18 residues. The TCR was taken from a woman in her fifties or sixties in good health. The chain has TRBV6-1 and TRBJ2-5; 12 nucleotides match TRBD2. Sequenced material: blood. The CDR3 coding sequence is TGTGCCAGCAGTGAGGGGAGACTAGCGGGGGCTTTTGTGGAGACCCAGTACTTC. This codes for CASSEGRLAGAFVETQYF.